This is a list of T cell receptor beta chains from one sample in a study of T cell responses to AZD1222 COVID-19 vaccine. Clones were read by immunoSEQ multiplex PCR, and TCRdb kept only the in-frame ones, dropping some. This table holds some 150,000 clones, 75% to 95% found once. Sequences were derived from peripheral blood, sampled 28 days after the second AZD1222 dose. These receptors originate from an adult who received the AZD1222 COVID-19 vaccine. Each CDR3 is given with its conserved first and last residue. D genes are given only for firm matches. The size entry is marked missing in some rows and otherwise reads once, few, many or a size class.

>.|TRBJ1-2|TRBD1|TRBV9
TGTGCCAGCAGCCCCGACAGGGGGCGAGGCTACACCTTC
CASSPDRGRGYTF
>.|TRBJ2-1|.|TRBV7-9
TGTGCCAGCAGCCGCCTCGTGGGGCGTAACTCCTCCTACAATGAGCAGTTCTTC
CASSRLVGRNSSYNEQFF
>.|TRBJ1-2|TRBD1|TRBV27
TGTGCCAGCAGCTTATCCCCCCGACGGACAGGGGGCGCAAACTATGGCTACACCTTC
CASSLSPRRTGGANYGYTF
>.|TRBJ1-3|TRBD1|TRBV6-5
TGTGCCAGCAGTTATTCGGACAGGGTAACTGGAAACACCATATATTTT
CASSYSDRVTGNTIYF
>.|TRBJ1-2|.|TRBV19
TGTGCCAGTATGATGACAGGCCTAAACTATGGCTACACCTTC
CASMMTGLNYGYTF
>once|TRBJ2-7|.|TRBV30
TGTGCCTGGCAGAGGGACGGACCCTCCTACGAGCAGTACTTC
CAWQRDGPSYEQYF
>few|TRBJ2-1|.|TRBV15
TGTGCCACCAGCAGAGATCTGTTCCAGTCCTACAATGAGCAGTTCTTC
CATSRDLFQSYNEQFF
>.|TRBJ2-7|TRBD1|TRBV30
TGTGCCTGGAGCCCGGACAGGGGGGAATACGAGCAGTACTTC
CAWSPDRGEYEQYF
>.|TRBJ2-6|TRBD1|TRBV3-1/TRBV3-2
TGTGCCAGCAGCCATCGTTTTATTGACAGGGGGAAACACGTCCTGACTTTC
CASSHRFIDRGKHVLTF
>.|TRBJ1-1|.|TRBV10-3
TGTGCCATCAGTGAGTCCAGTAACACTGAAGCTTTCTTT
CAISESSNTEAFF
>.|TRBJ1-2|TRBD1|TRBV6-1
TGTGCCAGCAGTGAAGAGGGACAGAACTATGGCTACACCTTC
CASSEEGQNYGYTF
>.|TRBJ1-2|TRBD1|TRBV11-2
TGTGCCAGCAGCTTAGTCAGGGGGGGTTATGGCTACACCTTC
CASSLVRGGYGYTF
>.|TRBJ1-6|TRBD1|TRBV6-5
TGTGCCAGCACCGGGGACAGGCGTAATTCACCCCTCCACTTT
CASTGDRRNSPLHF
>.|TRBJ1-1|.|TRBV5-1
TGCGCCAGCACGCAAAGGGTGGAAGCTTTCTTT
CASTQRVEAFF
>.|TRBJ1-5|.|TRBV19
TGTGCCAGTAGTATGGACGGTTTCAATCAGCCCCAGCATTTT
CASSMDGFNQPQHF
>.|TRBJ2-3|.|TRBV2
TGTGCCAGCAGTGAAGCGCTTGGAGGGCTTAGCGTGGCAGATACGCAGTATTTT
CASSEALGGLSVADTQYF
>many|TRBJ2-7|TRBD1|TRBV7-8
TGTGCCAGCAGCTTTCGACAGGGTGGCTACGAGCAGTACTTC
CASSFRQGGYEQYF
>.|TRBJ1-1|.|TRBV14
TGTGCCAGCAGCCAAGGGGGATACACTGAAGCTTTCTTT
CASSQGGYTEAFF
>.|TRBJ2-1|.|TRBV7-8
TGTGCCAGCAGCCCTATGACCGGCTCCTACAATGAGCAGTTCTTC
CASSPMTGSYNEQFF
>once|TRBJ1-1|.|TRBV3-1/TRBV3-2
TGTGCCAGCAGCCTCCTTGATAACAGGTTGGCGACTGAAGCTTTCTTT
CASSLLDNRLATEAFF
>.|TRBJ2-7|.|TRBV5-6
TGTGCCAGCAGCTTGAACATTGAGGATTCCTACGAGCAGTACTTC
CASSLNIEDSYEQYF
>once|TRBJ2-1|.|TRBV24-1
TGTGCCACCAGTGACCCGGGACTTGAGGACCCAAATGAGCAGTTCTTC
CATSDPGLEDPNEQFF